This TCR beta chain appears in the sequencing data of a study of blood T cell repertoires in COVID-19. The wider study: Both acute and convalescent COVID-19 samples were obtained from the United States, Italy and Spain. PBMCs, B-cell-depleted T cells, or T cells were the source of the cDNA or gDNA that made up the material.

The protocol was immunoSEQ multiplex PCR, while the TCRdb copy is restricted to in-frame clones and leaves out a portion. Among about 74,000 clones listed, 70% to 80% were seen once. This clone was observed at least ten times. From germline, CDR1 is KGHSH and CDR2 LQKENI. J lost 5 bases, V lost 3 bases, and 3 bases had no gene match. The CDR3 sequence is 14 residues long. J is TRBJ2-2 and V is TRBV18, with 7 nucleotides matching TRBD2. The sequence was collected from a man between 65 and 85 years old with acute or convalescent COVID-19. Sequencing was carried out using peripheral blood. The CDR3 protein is CASSPRGGTGELFF. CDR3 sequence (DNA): TGTGCCAGCTCACCCCGCGGGGGTACCGGGGAGCTGTTTTTT.